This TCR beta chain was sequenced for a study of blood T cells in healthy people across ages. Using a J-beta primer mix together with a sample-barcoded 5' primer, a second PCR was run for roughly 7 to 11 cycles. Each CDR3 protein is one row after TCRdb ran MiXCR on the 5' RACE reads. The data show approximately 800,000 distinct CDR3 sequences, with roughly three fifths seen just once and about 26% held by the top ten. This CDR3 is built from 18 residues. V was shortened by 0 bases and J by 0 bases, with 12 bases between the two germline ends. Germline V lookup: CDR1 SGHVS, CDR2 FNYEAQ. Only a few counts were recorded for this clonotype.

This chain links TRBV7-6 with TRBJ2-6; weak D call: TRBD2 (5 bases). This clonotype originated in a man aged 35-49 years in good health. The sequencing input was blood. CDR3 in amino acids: CASSLAARVVSGANVLTF. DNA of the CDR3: TGTGCCAGCAGCTTAGCGGCGAGGGTGGTCTCTGGGGCCAACGTCCTGACTTTC.